A single sample gave rise to the 15 T cell receptor beta chains below, sequenced in a study of T-cell reconstitution after alpha-beta-depleted transplantation in children (dated by TCRdb to the mid-2010s). In the paper's terms, the treatment or condition label means: allogeneic hematopoietic cell transplantation with graft depleted of TCRalphabeta T cells and CD19 B cells. To prepare the library, PCR was applied. Sequencing was carried out with an Illumina HiSeq 2500. TCR library preparation used molecular barcoding, with unique molecular identifiers applied to normalize quantification of the TCRbeta repertoire. The raw public data were reprocessed by TCRdb itself: fastp quality trimming at Q25, MiXCR clonotype calling, in-frame beta chains only. Each CDR3 protein gets just one entry, which takes the most common genes and DNA from the rows behind it. The sample table records 300,000 to 350,000 distinct CDR3 sequences; 23% of these occur just once. The ten largest account for 11% of the sample.

Sequencing used PBMCs, mostly from graft donor cells, obtained 180 days after TCRalphabeta/CD19-depleted stem cell transplant. These receptors originate from a male patient aged 10 to 17 who had a stem cell transplant for acute lymphoblastic leukemia, so the T cells may come from the graft donor.

There are a few counts of this clonotype. The genes are TRBV7-6 and TRBJ1-4; 7 bases are shared with TRBD1. This CDR3 spans 15 amino acids. From germline, CDR1 is SGHVS and CDR2 FNYEAQ. V was clipped by 4 bases and J by 5 bases; unmatched bases: 7. The CDR3 bases are TGTGCCAGCAGCTCAAGGGGGCGGGGGAATGAAAAACTGTTTTTT. Its protein is CASSSRGRGNEKLFF.

This chain links TRBV4-1 with TRBJ1-1; D perhaps matches TRBD1 (5 bases). The CDR3 sequence is 16 residues long. Germline V lookup: CDR1 MGHRA, CDR2 YSYEKL. Trimming left V 1 base short and J 3 bases short, with 15 bases between. The CDR3 sequence is CASSQGNRFLDTEAFF. The CDR3 DNA follows: TGCGCCAGCAGCCAAGGGAACAGGTTTCTGGACACTGAAGCTTTCTTT.

This clonotype occurred a few times. The chain is built from TRBV29-1 and TRBJ1-1; TRBD1 matches at 7 bases. V trimming: 7 bases; J trimming: 1 base; junction bases outside the gene matches: 6. Looked up from germline, CDR1 is SQVTM and CDR2 is ANQGSEA. The CDR3 is made up of 13 amino acids. The CDR3 is CSGKTGPNTEAFF. CDR3 in DNA: TGCAGCGGCAAGACAGGGCCGAACACTGAAGCTTTCTTT.

This clonotype was seen a handful of times. This chain connects TRBV11-3 to TRBJ2-5, with 15 bases matching TRBD2. Germline CDR1 SGHNT, CDR2 YENEEA. V shed 5 bases and J 5 bases; nucleotides not matched to a gene: 9. This CDR3 comprises 17 residues. Here the CDR3 reads CASSLRTSGRARETQYF. Here the CDR3 DNA reads TGTGCCAGCAGCCTGAGGACTAGCGGGAGGGCCAGGGAGACCCAGTACTTC.

This clonotype was picked up a small number of times. V and J are TRBV12-3 or TRBV12-4 and TRBJ1-4; 12 positions agree with TRBD1. The CDR3 loop spans 17 amino acids. The ends lost 6 bases at V and 8 bases at J; junction bases unmatched: 13. This CDR3 is CASSSGQGALGGEKLFF. CDR3 sequence (DNA): TGTGCCAGCAGCTCGGGACAGGGGGCGCTTGGTGGGGAAAAACTGTTTTTT.

This chain links TRBV20-1 with TRBJ2-2; 10 bases fit TRBD2. The CDR3 is 20 residues long. From germline, CDR1 is DFQATT and CDR2 SNEGSKA (reference sequence). Trimming at V came to 3 bases and at J to 6 bases, leaving 22 bases not matched to a gene. The CDR3 sequence is CSARKLLRTSGRADAGELFF. The CDR3 coding sequence is TGCAGTGCTAGGAAACTTCTGAGGACAAGCGGGAGGGCCGACGCCGGGGAGCTGTTTTTT.

This chain links TRBV25-1 with TRBJ2-1; TRBD2 might be the D (6 bases). The length of the CDR3 is 18 residues. V was cut by 3 bases and J by 0 bases, with 18 bases left in between. Germline V gene sequence: CDR1 MGHDK, CDR2 SYGVNS. The CDR3 nucleotides are TGTGCCAGCAGTGAGGCTAGCGTGAGACTAAGCTCCTACAATGAGCAGTTCTTC. Translating gives CASSEASVRLSSYNEQFF.

The gene calls are TRBV28 and TRBJ2-7; 7 bases are shared with TRBD2. CDR3 length: 15 residues. Germline V gene lookup returns CDR1 MDHEN and CDR2 SYDVKM. With V trimmed by 4 bases and J by 3 bases, 9 bases remained unmatched. CDR3 coding DNA: TGTGCCAGCAGTTCCGAGCGGGGCTTTGACTACGAGCAGTACTTC. Translated: CASSSERGFDYEQYF.

The V call is TRBV5-1, the J call TRBJ2-5, with a possible D match to TRBD2 (5 bases). The V and J ends lost 3 bases and 5 bases respectively, with 11 bases between them. The CDR3 covers 13 residues. Per germline, CDR1 SGHRS and CDR2 YFSETQ. The CDR3 nucleotides are TGCGCCAGCAGCTCTCGGAGGTGGGAGACCCAGTACTTC. Translation gives CASSSRRWETQYF.

In this sample, this clonotype turned up a few times. The chain employs TRBV20-1 and TRBJ2-1, with a possible D match to TRBD2 (6 bases). Trimming stripped 4 bases from V and 9 bases from J, with 19 bases between. The length of the CDR3 is 14 residues. Germline CDR1 DFQATT, CDR2 SNEGSKA (reference sequence). The CDR3: CSAIGPGRMVEQFF. CDR3 in DNA: TGCAGTGCTATTGGGCCCGGGAGAATGGTTGAGCAGTTCTTC.

The chain uses TRBV7-9 and TRBJ1-4; the D gene is possibly TRBD1 (5 bases). V dropped 2 bases and J dropped 14 bases, with 12 bases sitting between them. The CDR3 runs 12 residues. Germline CDR1 reads SEHNR; CDR2 reads FQNEAQ (reference sequence). CDR3 DNA sequence: TGTGCCAGCAGCTTAAATCCCAGGGATCTGTTTTTT. It specifies CASSLNPRDLFF.

Written as DNA, the CDR3 is TGTGCCAGCCCGGTTTTGTTGATCTCTGGAAACACCATATATTTT. The encoded protein is CASPVLLISGNTIYF. This chain links TRBV7-9 with TRBJ1-3; no clear D gene. V was shortened by 8 bases and J by 0 bases, with 14 bases between the two germline ends. The CDR3 runs 15 residues. CDR1 and CDR2 from the germline V gene are SEHNR and FQNEAQ (reference sequence).

The chain carries TRBV9 and TRBJ1-6; no definite D call. V was shortened by 0 bases and J by 2 bases, with 9 bases between the two germline ends. This CDR3 spans 16 amino acids. The V gene's germline CDR1 is SGDLS and CDR2 YYNGEE. The CDR3 DNA sequence: TGTGCCAGCAGCGTAGGGGTAGGGACCTATAATTCACCCCTCCACTTT. Its translation: CASSVGVGTYNSPLHF.

J is TRBJ2-4 and V is TRBV5-1; no firm D call. CDR3 length: 16 amino acids. Germline lookup yields CDR1 SGHRS and CDR2 YFSETQ. V dropped 0 bases and J dropped 2 bases, with 12 bases sitting between them. CDR3 residues: CASSLGWVSSKNIQYF. In DNA form, the CDR3 reads TGCGCCAGCAGCTTGGGGTGGGTGTCTTCCAAAAACATTCAGTACTTC.

The rearrangement links TRBV29-1 to TRBJ2-2, with 12 bases aligning to TRBD1. The J segment lost 8 bases and the V segment lost 5 bases, leaving 9 bases of the junction unmatched. CDR3 length equals 15 residues. Germline V gives CDR1 SQVTM, CDR2 ANQGSEA. The CDR3 spells CSVFLGQGAAGELFF. The CDR3 DNA is TGCAGCGTTTTTTTGGGACAGGGGGCGGCGGGGGAGCTGTTTTTT.